A selection of T cell receptor beta chains follows, all from one sample in a study of T cell responses to AZD1222 COVID-19 vaccine. The repertoire was sequenced with immunoSEQ multiplex PCR; TCRdb's copy has only in-frame clones and lacks some. This sample has about 260,000 clones, with 85% to 95% found just once. The source was peripheral blood, collected on day 0 of AZD1222 vaccination. The receptors were sampled from an adult in good health. Each CDR3 is given with its conserved first and last residue. D genes are given only for firm matches. Size is stated for part of the rows, as once, few or many counts, or as a class when the clone is expanded.

D gene	clone size	V gene	J gene	CDR3 protein	CDR3 DNA
-	-	TRBV3-1/TRBV3-2	TRBJ1-5	CASSQGITLHQPQHF	TGTGCCAGCAGCCAAGGGATTACACTCCATCAGCCCCAGCATTTT
-	-	TRBV5-1	TRBJ2-7	CASSLSWDEQYF	TGCGCCAGCAGCTTGAGTTGGGACGAGCAGTACTTC
TRBD1	-	TRBV2	TRBJ1-2	CASRKTGGESYTF	TGTGCCAGCAGAAAAACAGGGGGCGAAAGCTACACCTTC
-	-	TRBV19	TRBJ2-5	CASSANPQGGETQYF	TGTGCCAGTAGTGCCAACCCTCAGGGGGGAGAGACCCAGTACTTC
-	-	TRBV29-1	TRBJ2-2	CSAAQGRFTGELFF	TGCAGCGCCGCACAGGGGAGGTTTACCGGGGAGCTGTTTTTT
TRBD2	-	TRBV7-3	TRBJ2-1	CASSSSSGSLSGDEQFF	TGTGCCAGCAGCTCGTCCAGCGGGAGTTTATCCGGGGATGAGCAGTTCTTC
-	-	TRBV2	TRBJ1-6	CASSGPRDSPLHF	TGTGCCAGCAGCGGGCCGAGGGATTCACCCCTCCACTTT
TRBD2	once	TRBV2	TRBJ2-3	CASSTPSGRTSGGPTGTDTQYF	TGTGCCAGCTCGACCCCATCCGGCAGGACTAGCGGGGGCCCGACCGGCACAGATACGCAGTATTTT
TRBD1	once	TRBV5-1	TRBJ2-7	CASSSPGGIEYEQYF	TGCGCCAGCAGCTCCCCAGGGGGCATCGAATACGAGCAGTACTTC
TRBD1	once	TRBV5-4	TRBJ1-1	CASSSTRGDTEAFF	TGTGCCAGCAGCAGCACCAGGGGGGACACTGAAGCTTTCTTT
TRBD1	-	TRBV2	TRBJ1-4	CASRLTGSTNEKLFF	TGTGCCAGCAGATTGACAGGGTCAACTAATGAAAAACTGTTTTTT
-	-	TRBV28	TRBJ1-2	CASSLPDPYNYGYTF	TGTGCCAGCAGTTTACCCGACCCGTATAACTATGGCTACACCTTC
-	-	TRBV24-1	TRBJ2-1	CATSDSPLNEQFF	TGTGCCACCAGTGATTCCCCTCTCAATGAGCAGTTCTTC
TRBD1	-	TRBV27	TRBJ1-5	CASRKTGGGSNQPQHF	TGTGCCAGCAGGAAGACAGGGGGAGGGAGCAATCAGCCCCAGCATTTT
-	-	TRBV18	TRBJ1-6	CASSPTARTNNSPLHF	TGTGCCAGCTCACCAACCGCCAGAACAAATAATTCACCCCTCCACTTT
-	-	TRBV5-1	TRBJ2-6	CASSSRPGGFSGANVLTF	TGCGCCAGCAGCTCCCGGCCAGGGGGGTTCTCTGGGGCCAACGTCCTGACTTTC
-	few	TRBV27	TRBJ2-1	CASNLRAASIHEQFF	TGTGCCAGCAACCTCCGGGCCGCAAGCATCCATGAGCAGTTCTTC
TRBD1	-	TRBV6-5	TRBJ2-7	CASSPGQGAYEQYF	TGTGCCAGCAGTCCGGGACAGGGGGCTTACGAGCAGTACTTC
TRBD1	-	TRBV19	TRBJ1-1	CASRGQGGISFF	TGTGCCAGTAGGGGACAGGGAGGTATATCTTTCTTT
-	-	TRBV5-1	TRBJ2-1	CASSLDRDEQFF	TGCGCCAGCAGCTTGGATCGGGACGAGCAGTTCTTC
-	once	TRBV5-4	TRBJ2-5	CASSHGAEETQYF	TGTGCCAGCAGCCACGGGGCGGAAGAGACCCAGTACTTC
-	-	TRBV5-1	TRBJ2-3	CASSLASAFTDTQYF	TGCGCCAGCAGCTTGGCCAGCGCTTTCACAGATACGCAGTATTTT
-	-	TRBV9	TRBJ2-1	CASSVGRGPYNEQFF	TGTGCCAGCAGCGTAGGCAGGGGCCCCTACAATGAGCAGTTCTTC
-	-	TRBV7-2	TRBJ2-7	CASSLGGSATYEQYF	TGTGCCAGCAGCTTAGGGGGCTCGGCCACCTACGAGCAGTACTTC
TRBD2	-	TRBV5-6	TRBJ2-5	CASSLGRLAGTQYF	TGTGCCAGCAGCTTGGGCAGACTAGCAGGGACCCAGTACTTC
TRBD2	-	TRBV11-2	TRBJ2-7	CASRASGGSYEQYF	TGTGCCAGCAGGGCTAGCGGAGGATCCTACGAGCAGTACTTC
-	-	TRBV28	TRBJ2-7	CASSLSSYEQYF	TGTGCCAGCAGTTTATCCAGTTACGAGCAGTACTTC
TRBD1	-	TRBV28	TRBJ1-2	CASSGGQGVIYGYTF	TGTGCCAGCAGTGGGGGACAGGGTGTAATCTATGGCTACACCTTC
-	-	TRBV19	TRBJ1-1	CASRRDIKGTEAFF	TGTGCCAGTCGCCGGGACATAAAGGGAACTGAAGCTTTCTTT
-	-	TRBV10-3	TRBJ2-3	CAIRTDTDTQYF	TGTGCCATCCGGACTGACACAGATACGCAGTATTTT
-	-	TRBV11-2	TRBJ1-2	CASSLVGAFTGKGYGYTF	TGTGCCAGCAGCTTAGTGGGGGCCTTTACAGGAAAAGGCTATGGCTACACCTTC
TRBD2	-	TRBV4-2	TRBJ2-3	CASSQEIYRLAVFGDTQYF	TGTGCCAGCAGCCAAGAAATTTACCGTCTAGCGGTATTTGGAGATACGCAGTATTTT
-	-	TRBV27	TRBJ1-1	CASSLSKRSRAHMNTEAFF	TGTGCCAGCAGTTTATCGAAACGTTCGCGGGCCCACATGAACACTGAAGCTTTCTTT
-	-	TRBV3-1/TRBV3-2	TRBJ1-1	CASSQPSGGTEAFF	TGTGCCAGCAGCCAACCATCGGGAGGCACTGAAGCTTTCTTT
-	-	TRBV27	TRBJ1-6	CASSLYPQGNNSPLHF	TGTGCCAGCAGTTTATACCCCCAGGGGAATAATTCACCCCTCCACTTT
TRBD1	-	TRBV2	TRBJ1-6	CASNNRGFNSPLHF	TGTGCCAGCAACAACAGGGGTTTTAATTCACCCCTCCACTTT